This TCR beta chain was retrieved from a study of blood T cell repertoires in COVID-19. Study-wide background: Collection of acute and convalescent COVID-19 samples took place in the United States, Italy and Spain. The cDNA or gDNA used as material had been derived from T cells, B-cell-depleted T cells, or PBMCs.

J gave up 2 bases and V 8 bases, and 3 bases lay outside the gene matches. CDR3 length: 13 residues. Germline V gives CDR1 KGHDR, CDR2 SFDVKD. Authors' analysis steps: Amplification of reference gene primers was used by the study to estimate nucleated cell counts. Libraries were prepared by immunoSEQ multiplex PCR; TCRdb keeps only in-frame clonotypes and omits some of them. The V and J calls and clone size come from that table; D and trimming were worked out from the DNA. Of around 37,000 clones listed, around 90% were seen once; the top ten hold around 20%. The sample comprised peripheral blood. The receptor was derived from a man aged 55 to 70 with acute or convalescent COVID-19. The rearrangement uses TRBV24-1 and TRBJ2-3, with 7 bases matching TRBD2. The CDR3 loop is CATTRDYTDTQYF. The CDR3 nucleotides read TGTGCCACCACGCGGGACTACACAGATACGCAGTATTTT.